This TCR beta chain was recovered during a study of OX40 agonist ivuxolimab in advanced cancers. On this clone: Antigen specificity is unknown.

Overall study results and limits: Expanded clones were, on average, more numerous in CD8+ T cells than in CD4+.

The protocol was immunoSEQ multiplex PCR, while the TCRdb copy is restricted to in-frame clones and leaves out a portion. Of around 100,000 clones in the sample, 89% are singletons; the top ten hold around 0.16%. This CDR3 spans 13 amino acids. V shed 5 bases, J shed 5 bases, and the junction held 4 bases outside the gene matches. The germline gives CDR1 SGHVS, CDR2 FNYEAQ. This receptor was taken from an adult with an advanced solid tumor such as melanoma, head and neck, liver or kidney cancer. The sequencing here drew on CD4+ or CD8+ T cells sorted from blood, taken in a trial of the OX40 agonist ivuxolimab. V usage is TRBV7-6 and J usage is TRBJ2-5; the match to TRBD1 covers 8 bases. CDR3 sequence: CASSAGGAETQYF. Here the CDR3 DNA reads TGTGCCAGCAGCGCAGGGGGCGCGGAGACCCAGTACTTC.